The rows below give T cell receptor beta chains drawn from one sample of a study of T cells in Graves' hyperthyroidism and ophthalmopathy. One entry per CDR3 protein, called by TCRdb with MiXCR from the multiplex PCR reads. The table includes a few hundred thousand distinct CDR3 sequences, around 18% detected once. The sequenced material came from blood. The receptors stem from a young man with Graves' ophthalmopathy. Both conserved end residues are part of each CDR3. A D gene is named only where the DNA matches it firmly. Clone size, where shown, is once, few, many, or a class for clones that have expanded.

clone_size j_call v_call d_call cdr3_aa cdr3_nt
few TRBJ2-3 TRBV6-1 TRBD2 CASSEAPSGGGTDTQYF TGTGCCAGCAGTGAAGCGCCTAGCGGGGGGGGAACAGATACGCAGTATTTT
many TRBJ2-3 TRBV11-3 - CASSPGGGDTQYF TGTGCCAGCAGCCCTGGGGGGGGCGATACGCAGTATTTT
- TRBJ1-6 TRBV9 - CASSGGNSPLHF TGTGCCAGCAGCGGGGGGAATTCACCCCTCCACTTT
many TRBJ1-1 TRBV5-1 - CASSLEGPPLDTEAFF TGCGCCAGCAGCTTGGAAGGTCCCCCTTTGGACACTGAAGCTTTCTTT
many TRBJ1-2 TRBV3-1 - CASSPQGGYGYTF TGTGCCAGCAGCCCACAGGGTGGTTATGGCTACACCTTC
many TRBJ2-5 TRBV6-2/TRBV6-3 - CASSYPNVETQYF TGTGCCAGCAGTTACCCCAACGTCGAGACCCAGTACTTC
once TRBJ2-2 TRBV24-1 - CATSDLSRGSGELFF TGTGCCACCAGTGATCTCTCGCGGGGCAGCGGGGAGCTGTTTTTT
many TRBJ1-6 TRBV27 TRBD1 CASSFVQGTGRSPLHF TGTGCCAGCAGTTTCGTTCAGGGGACAGGTAGATCACCCCTCCACTTT
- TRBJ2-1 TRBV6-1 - CASSRGRDNEQFF TGTGCCAGCAGTCGTGGACGGGACAATGAGCAGTTCTTC
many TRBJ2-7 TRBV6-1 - CASRRKTDSYEQYF TGTGCCAGCAGGAGAAAGACGGACAGCTACGAGCAGTACTTC
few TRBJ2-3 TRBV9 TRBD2 CASSVRPAGGLTDTQYF TGTGCCAGCAGCGTAAGGCCAGCGGGGGGACTCACAGATACGCAGTATTTT
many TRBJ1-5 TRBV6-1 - CASSENWAGNQPQHF TGTGCCAGCAGTGAAAATTGGGCGGGCAATCAGCCCCAGCATTTT
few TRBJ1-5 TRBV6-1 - CASSGPGSYNQPQHF TGTGCCAGCAGTGGCCCCGGGTCCTATAATCAGCCCCAGCATTTT
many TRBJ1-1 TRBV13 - CASSFLSGLHGAFF TGTGCCAGCAGCTTCCTATCCGGGTTACATGGAGCTTTCTTT
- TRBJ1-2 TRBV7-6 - CASSLGVANYGYTF TGTGCCAGCAGCTTAGGCGTCGCAAACTATGGCTACACCTTC
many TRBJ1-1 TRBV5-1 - CASKEWDTNTEAFF TGCGCCAGCAAAGAGTGGGATACGAACACTGAAGCTTTCTTT
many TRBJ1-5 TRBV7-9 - CASSSGRDQPQHF TGTGCCAGCAGCTCGGGTCGGGATCAGCCCCAGCATTTT
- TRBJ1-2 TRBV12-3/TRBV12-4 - CASSPKGRQNLYGYTF TGTGCCAGCAGCCCCAAGGGGAGACAGAATTTGTATGGCTACACCTTC
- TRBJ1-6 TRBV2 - CASKTDYNSPLHF TGTGCCAGCAAAACAGACTATAATTCACCCCTCCACTTT
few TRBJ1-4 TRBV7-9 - CASSWGEYADILFF TGTGCCAGCAGCTGGGGAGAGTATGCGGATATACTGTTTTTT
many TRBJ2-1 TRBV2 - CASSDSGSSNEQFF TGTGCCAGCAGTGACTCCGGGAGTTCCAATGAGCAGTTCTTC
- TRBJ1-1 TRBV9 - CASSVGGGDEAFF TGTGCCAGCAGCGTAGGAGGGGGAGATGAAGCTTTCTTT
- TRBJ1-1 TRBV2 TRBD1 CASSQEWRDRGTEAFF TGTGCCAGCAGCCAAGAGTGGCGGGACAGGGGCACTGAAGCTTTCTTT
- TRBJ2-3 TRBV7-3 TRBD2 CASSETGTSGGAYDTQYF TGTGCCAGCAGCGAAACCGGGACTAGCGGGGGGGCCTATGATACGCAGTATTTT
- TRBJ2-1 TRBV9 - CASSVAGGPSYNEQFF TGTGCCAGCAGCGTAGCCGGGGGGCCCTCCTACAATGAGCAGTTCTTC
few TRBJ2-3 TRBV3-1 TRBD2 CASSQSPSSGGTDTQYF TGTGCCAGCAGCCAATCTCCCTCTAGCGGGGGCACAGATACGCAGTATTTT
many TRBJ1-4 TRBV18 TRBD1 CASSPGTEEKLFF TGTGCCAGCTCACCTGGGACAGAGGAAAAACTGTTTTTT
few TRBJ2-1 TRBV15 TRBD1 CATSRQGAGNEQFF TGTGCCACCAGCAGACAGGGGGCGGGGAATGAGCAGTTCTTC
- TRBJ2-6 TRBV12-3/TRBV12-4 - CATRQDLSPGANVLTF TGTGCCACAAGACAGGACCTCTCGCCTGGGGCCAACGTCCTGACTTTC
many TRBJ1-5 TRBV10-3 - CAISESSMRDQPQHF TGTGCCATCAGTGAGTCGTCAATGAGGGATCAGCCCCAGCATTTT
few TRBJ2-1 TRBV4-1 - CASSRVEKLNEQFF TGCGCCAGCTCTCGGGTGGAGAAGCTCAATGAGCAGTTCTTC
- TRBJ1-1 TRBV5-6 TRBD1 CASSWGQGDTEAFF TGTGCCAGCAGCTGGGGACAGGGGGACACTGAAGCTTTCTTT
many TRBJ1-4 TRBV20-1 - CSARATNEKLFF TGCAGTGCTAGGGCAACTAATGAAAAACTGTTTTTT
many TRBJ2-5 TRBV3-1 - CASSQPGRPQYF TGTGCCAGCAGCCAACCCGGGAGACCGCAGTACTTC
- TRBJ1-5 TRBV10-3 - CAISEAGPTAGNQPQHF TGTGCCATCAGTGAGGCAGGACCAACGGCGGGCAATCAGCCCCAGCATTTT
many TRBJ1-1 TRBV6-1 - CAVTQGMDTEAFF TGTGCCGTGACACAGGGCATGGACACTGAAGCTTTCTTT
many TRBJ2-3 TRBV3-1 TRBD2 CASSQYERGGTDTQYF TGTGCCAGCAGCCAATATGAGCGGGGGGGCACAGATACGCAGTATTTT
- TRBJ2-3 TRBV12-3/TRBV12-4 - CASSSYQKIGGRNTQYF TGTGCCAGCAGTTCTTACCAAAAAATCGGGGGCCGGAATACGCAGTATTTT
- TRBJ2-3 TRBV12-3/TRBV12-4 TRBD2 CASKGGGATDTQYF TGTGCCAGCAAAGGCGGGGGTGCCACAGATACGCAGTATTTT
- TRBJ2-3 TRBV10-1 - CASSESGGSADTQYF TGCGCCAGCAGTGAGTCGGGGGGCTCAGCAGATACGCAGTATTTT
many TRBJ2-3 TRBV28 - CASSSVTLSSTDTQYF TGTGCCAGCAGTTCCGTAACTTTATCTAGCACAGATACGCAGTATTTT
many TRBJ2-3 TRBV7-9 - CASSLRPDTQYF TGTGCCAGCAGCTTAAGACCAGATACGCAGTATTTT
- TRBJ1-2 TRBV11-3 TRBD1 CASSAHRDRGAYGYTF TGTGCCAGCAGCGCCCACCGGGACAGGGGTGCCTATGGCTACACCTTC
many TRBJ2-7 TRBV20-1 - CSAGGGAYEQYF TGCAGTGCCGGGGGAGGTGCTTACGAGCAGTACTTC
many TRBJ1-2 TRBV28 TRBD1 CASSFGTGAGYGYTF TGTGCCAGCAGTTTCGGGACAGGGGCTGGCTATGGCTACACCTTC
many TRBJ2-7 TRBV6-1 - CASSEAGNSYEQYF TGTGCCAGCAGTGAGGCAGGGAACTCCTACGAGCAGTACTTC
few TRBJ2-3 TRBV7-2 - CASSPGGGGGDTQYF TGTGCCAGCAGCCCCGGGGGCGGGGGAGGGGATACGCAGTATTTT
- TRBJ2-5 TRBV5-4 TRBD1 CASSHGDRVEYF TGTGCCAGCAGCCATGGGGACAGGGTAGAGTACTTC